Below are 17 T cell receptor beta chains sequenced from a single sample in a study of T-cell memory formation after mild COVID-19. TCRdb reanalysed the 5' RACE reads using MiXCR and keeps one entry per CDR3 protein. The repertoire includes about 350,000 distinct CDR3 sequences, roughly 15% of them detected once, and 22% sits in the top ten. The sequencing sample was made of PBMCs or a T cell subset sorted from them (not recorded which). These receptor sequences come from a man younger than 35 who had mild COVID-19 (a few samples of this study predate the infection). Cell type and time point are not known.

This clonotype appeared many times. CDR3 DNA: TGTGCCAGCAGTGAAGCCCCAGATACGCAGTATTTT. Its translation is CASSEAPDTQYF. The V and J genes are TRBV2 and TRBJ2-3; D not resolved. In germline, CDR1 is SNHLY, CDR2 FYNNEI. The CDR3 consists of 12 residues. Trimming pared 0 bases from V and 4 bases from J, leaving 2 bases between.

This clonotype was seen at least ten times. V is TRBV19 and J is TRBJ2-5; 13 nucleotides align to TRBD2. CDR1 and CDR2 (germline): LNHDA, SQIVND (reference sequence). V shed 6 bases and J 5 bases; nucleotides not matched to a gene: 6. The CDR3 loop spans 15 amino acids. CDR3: CASSLTSGGFETQYF. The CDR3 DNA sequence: TGTGCCAGTAGCTTGACTAGCGGGGGGTTTGAGACCCAGTACTTC.

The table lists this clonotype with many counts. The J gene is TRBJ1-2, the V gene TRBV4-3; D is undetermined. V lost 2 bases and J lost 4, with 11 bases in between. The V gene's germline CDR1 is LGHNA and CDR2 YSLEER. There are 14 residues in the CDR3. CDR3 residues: CASSQLAASYGYTF. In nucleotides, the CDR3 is TGCGCCAGCAGCCAACTGGCAGCTTCCTATGGCTACACCTTC.

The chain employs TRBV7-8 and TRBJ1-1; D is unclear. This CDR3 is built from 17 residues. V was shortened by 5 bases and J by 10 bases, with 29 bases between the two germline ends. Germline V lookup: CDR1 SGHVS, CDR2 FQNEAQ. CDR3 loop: CASSPKNTPDLYWGAFF. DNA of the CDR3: TGTGCCAGCAGCCCTAAGAACACACCGGACCTTTACTGGGGAGCTTTCTTT.

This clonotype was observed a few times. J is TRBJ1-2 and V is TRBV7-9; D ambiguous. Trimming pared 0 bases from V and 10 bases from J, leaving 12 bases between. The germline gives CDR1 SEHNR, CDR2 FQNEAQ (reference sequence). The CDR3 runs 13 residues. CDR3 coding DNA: TGTGCCAGCAGCTTAGCGGGCCAGAGAGCCTACACCTTC. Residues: CASSLAGQRAYTF.

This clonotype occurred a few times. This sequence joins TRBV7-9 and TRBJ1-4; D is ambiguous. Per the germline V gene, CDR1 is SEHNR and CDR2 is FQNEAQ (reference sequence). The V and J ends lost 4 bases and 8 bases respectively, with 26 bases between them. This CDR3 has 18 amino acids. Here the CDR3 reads CASSWGSTGGGAAEKLFF. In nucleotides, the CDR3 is TGTGCCAGCAGCTGGGGTTCGACCGGAGGAGGAGCGGCCGAAAAACTGTTTTTT.

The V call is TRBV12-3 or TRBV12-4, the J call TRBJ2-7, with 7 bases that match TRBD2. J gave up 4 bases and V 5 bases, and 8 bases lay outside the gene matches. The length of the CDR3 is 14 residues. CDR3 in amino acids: CASSPPTSKYEQYV. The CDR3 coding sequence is TGTGCCAGCAGTCCCCCGACTAGCAAGTACGAGCAGTACGTC.

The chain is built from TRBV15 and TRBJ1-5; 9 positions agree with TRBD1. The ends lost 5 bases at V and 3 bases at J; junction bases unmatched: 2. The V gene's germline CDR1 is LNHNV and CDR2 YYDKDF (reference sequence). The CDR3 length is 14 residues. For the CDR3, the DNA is TGTGCCACCAGCGGGGACAGGGTCAATCAGCCCCAGCATTTT. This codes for CATSGDRVNQPQHF. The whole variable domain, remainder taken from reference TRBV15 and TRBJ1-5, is DAMVIQNPRYQVTQFGKPVTLSCSQTLNHNVMYWYQQKSSQAPKLLFHYYDKDFNNEADTPDNFQSRRPNTSFCFLDIRSPGLGDTAMYLCATSGDRVNQPQHFGDGTRLSIL.

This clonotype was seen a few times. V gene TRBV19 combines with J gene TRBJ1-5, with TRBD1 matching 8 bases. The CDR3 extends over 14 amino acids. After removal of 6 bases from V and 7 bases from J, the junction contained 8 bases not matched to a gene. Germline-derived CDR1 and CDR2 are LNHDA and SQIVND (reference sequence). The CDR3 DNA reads TGTGCCAGTAGCCGCGGACAGGGCTCGCAGCCCCAGCATTTT. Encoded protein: CASSRGQGSQPQHF.

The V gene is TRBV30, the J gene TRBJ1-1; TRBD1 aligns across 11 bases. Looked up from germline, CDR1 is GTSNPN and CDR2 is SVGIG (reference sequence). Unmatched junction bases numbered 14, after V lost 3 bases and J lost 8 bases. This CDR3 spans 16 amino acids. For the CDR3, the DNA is TGTGCCTGGAGGGCGGACAGGGGGCGACTCATAGTAGAAGCTTTCTTT. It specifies CAWRADRGRLIVEAFF.

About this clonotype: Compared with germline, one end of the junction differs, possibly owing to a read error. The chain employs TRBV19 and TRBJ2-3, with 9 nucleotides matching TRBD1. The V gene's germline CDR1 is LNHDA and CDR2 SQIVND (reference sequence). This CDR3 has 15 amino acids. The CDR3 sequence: CASSIDGTGLKGETF. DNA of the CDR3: TGTGCCAGTAGTATCGATGGGACAGGGCTTAAGGGGGAGACCTTT.

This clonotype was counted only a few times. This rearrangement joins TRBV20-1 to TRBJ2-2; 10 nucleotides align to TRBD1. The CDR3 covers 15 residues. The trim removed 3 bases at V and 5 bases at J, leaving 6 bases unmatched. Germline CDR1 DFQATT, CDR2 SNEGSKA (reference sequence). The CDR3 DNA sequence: TGCAGTGCTAGGTTGACAGGGGGCGGGACCGGGGAGCTGTTTTTT. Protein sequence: CSARLTGGGTGELFF.

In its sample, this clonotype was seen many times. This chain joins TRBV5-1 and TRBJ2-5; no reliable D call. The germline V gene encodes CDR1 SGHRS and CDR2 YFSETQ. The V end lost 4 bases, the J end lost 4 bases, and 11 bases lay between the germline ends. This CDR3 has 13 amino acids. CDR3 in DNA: TGCGCCAGCAGCCCAGGAAATCGAGAGACCCAGTACTTC. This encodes CASSPGNRETQYF.

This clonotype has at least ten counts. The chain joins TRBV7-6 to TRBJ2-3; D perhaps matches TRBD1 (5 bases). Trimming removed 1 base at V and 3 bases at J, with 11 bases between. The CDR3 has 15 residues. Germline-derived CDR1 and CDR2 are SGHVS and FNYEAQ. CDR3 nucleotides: TGTGCCAGCAGCTTAGGGACAACGAGGACAGATACGCAGTATTTT. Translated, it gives CASSLGTTRTDTQYF.

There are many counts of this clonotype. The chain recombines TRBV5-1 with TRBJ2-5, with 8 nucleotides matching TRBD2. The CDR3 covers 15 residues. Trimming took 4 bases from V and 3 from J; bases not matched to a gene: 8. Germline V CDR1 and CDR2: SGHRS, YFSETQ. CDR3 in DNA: TGCGCCAGCAGCCCCGTAACGGGGGGGGAAGAGACCCAGTACTTC. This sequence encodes CASSPVTGGEETQYF.

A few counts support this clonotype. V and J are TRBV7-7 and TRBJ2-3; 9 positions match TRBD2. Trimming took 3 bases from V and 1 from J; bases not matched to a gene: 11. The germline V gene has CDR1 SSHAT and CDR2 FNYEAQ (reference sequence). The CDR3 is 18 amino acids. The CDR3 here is CASSLRVAGASRTDTQYF. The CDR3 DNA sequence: TGTGCCAGCAGCTTGAGGGTAGCGGGGGCCTCCCGCACAGATACGCAGTATTTT.

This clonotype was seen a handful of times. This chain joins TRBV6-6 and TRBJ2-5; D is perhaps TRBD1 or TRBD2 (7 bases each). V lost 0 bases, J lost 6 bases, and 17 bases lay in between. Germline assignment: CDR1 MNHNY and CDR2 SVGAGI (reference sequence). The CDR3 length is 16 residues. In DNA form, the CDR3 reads TGTGCCAGCAGTTACTCGGGGAGGGGGCACACGAAGACCCAGTACTTC. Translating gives CASSYSGRGHTKTQYF.